The rows below give T cell receptor beta chains drawn from one sample of a study of blood T cell repertoires in COVID-19. The assay was immunoSEQ multiplex PCR, and TCRdb's table has in-frame clones only and misses some. The sample holds roughly 290,000 clones, approximately 86% seen once. The sample taken for sequencing was peripheral blood. The receptors were gathered from a woman aged 45-60 years with active or convalescent COVID-19. Both conserved end residues are part of each CDR3.

J gene: TRBJ1-1
V gene: TRBV5-6
CDR3 protein: CASSPVNPGMNTEAFF

J gene: TRBJ2-7
V gene: TRBV5-1
CDR3 protein: CASSFAGPPRYEQYF

J gene: TRBJ1-1
V gene: TRBV3-1/TRBV3-2
CDR3 protein: CASSQDTAGPNTEAFF

J gene: TRBJ2-5
V gene: TRBV7-3
CDR3 protein: CASSPLGGETQYF

J gene: TRBJ2-7
V gene: TRBV5-8
CDR3 protein: CASSLDLGGEQYF

J gene: TRBJ1-2
V gene: TRBV5-4
CDR3 protein: CASSPRGELANYGYTF

J gene: TRBJ1-6
V gene: TRBV7-9
CDR3 protein: CASSAVNNSPLHF

J gene: TRBJ2-5
V gene: TRBV5-1
CDR3 protein: CASSLAGLEETQYF

J gene: TRBJ1-1
V gene: TRBV6-5
CDR3 protein: CASSLSSARVNTEAFF

J gene: TRBJ2-6
V gene: TRBV29-1
CDR3 protein: CSVQIRGGANVLTF

J gene: TRBJ2-7
V gene: TRBV6-5
CDR3 protein: CASSHRDYEQYF

J gene: TRBJ1-1
V gene: TRBV5-1
CDR3 protein: CASSFGGQGANTEAFF

J gene: TRBJ2-3
V gene: TRBV6-1
CDR3 protein: CASSEASGRANTQYF

J gene: TRBJ2-1
V gene: TRBV7-9
CDR3 protein: CASSSRGVAGNEQFF

J gene: TRBJ1-1
V gene: TRBV11-2
CDR3 protein: CASSLSIGTRTANTEAFF

J gene: TRBJ1-2
V gene: TRBV6-5
CDR3 protein: CASSLARGGGYTF

J gene: TRBJ1-3
V gene: TRBV6-5
CDR3 protein: CAIAGGGRRNTIYF

J gene: TRBJ2-1
V gene: TRBV7-2
CDR3 protein: CASSFGLAGGPTSNEQFF

J gene: TRBJ2-1
V gene: TRBV28
CDR3 protein: CASSRPGTSGNNEQFF

J gene: TRBJ2-1
V gene: TRBV24-1
CDR3 protein: CATSDIQGLAGAFAYNEQFF

J gene: TRBJ1-2
V gene: TRBV5-1
CDR3 protein: CASSGSGRQGANYGYTF

J gene: TRBJ1-4
V gene: TRBV18
CDR3 protein: CASSGTVRYEKLFF

J gene: TRBJ2-1
V gene: TRBV2
CDR3 protein: CASSDGLLRAEQFF

J gene: TRBJ2-7
V gene: TRBV5-1
CDR3 protein: CASSSTSGYEQYF

J gene: TRBJ1-4
V gene: TRBV6-2/TRBV6-3
CDR3 protein: CASSRENEKLFF

J gene: TRBJ2-2
V gene: TRBV19
CDR3 protein: CASKSLADRNTGELFF

J gene: TRBJ1-2
V gene: TRBV6-5
CDR3 protein: CASSFRQGYGYTF

J gene: TRBJ2-1
V gene: TRBV7-3
CDR3 protein: CASSLISPSGRAFSSYNEQFF

J gene: TRBJ1-2
V gene: TRBV18
CDR3 protein: CASSVTPGDGYTF